This T cell receptor (beta chain) was recorded in a study of T cells in Graves' hyperthyroidism and ophthalmopathy (dated by TCRdb to the late 2010s). Describing the broader study: Peripheral blood was collected at initial diagnosis, before any treatment. To identify TCR V-J signatures that set the groups apart, the researchers used a discovery cohort of 100 or so patients, made up of some 41 with Graves' ophthalmopathy and about 60 with stable Graves' hyperthyroidism. Whether ophthalmopathy could be predicted prospectively was tested in an independent validation cohort made up of approximately 19 hyperthyroidism patients plus 17 patients who later progressed to ophthalmopathy. The roughly 100 discovery patients were randomly divided into training and test sets at a 7:3 ratio. The study also compared thyroid tissue and blood T-cell repertoires from five or six Graves' hyperthyroidism patients. After sampling, hyperthyroidism patients received methimazole starting at 30 mg daily, and ophthalmopathy patients received high-dose intravenous methylprednisolone. The paper reports TCR Vbeta CDR3 sequencing of approximately 140 peripheral blood samples: approximately 41 ophthalmopathy, roughly 74 hyperthyroidism and approximately 17 progressor patients.

Ophthalmopathy patients had moderately to severely active disease, with a Clinical Activity Score of 3 or more, a NOSPECS grade of 4 or more, and a disease duration of less than 3 months. Any patient with an uncontrolled infection, another autoimmune disease, pregnancy or lactation was excluded. Clinical symptoms, serum thyroxine and TRAb, thyroid ultrasound, and orbital computed tomography formed the basis for the diagnoses. PBMCs were separated from approximately 10 ml of fresh peripheral blood using Ficoll-Paque density gradient centrifugation. Total RNA was extracted with Trizol reagent, and quality was checked on an Agilent 2100 Bioanalyzer. This clonotype was counted between two and nine times. Its antigen remains unidentified. Base qualities are not recorded, but no much larger clone differs from it by a single base. The TCR beta CDR3 regions were amplified from the RNA transcripts. The TCR CDR3 was subjected to a first round of RT-PCR using the HTBI primer set and the Qiagen OneStep RT-PCR kit. A second multiplex PCR round built the libraries, followed by size selection and purification. Sequencing of the libraries was done on an Illumina HiSeq2000 using paired-end 100 bp reads. The paper's data handling went like this. SOAPnuke was used to process the raw data, throwing out any read that contained adapters or uncalled bases, had a mean Phred below 15, or lacked an exact constant-primer or identifier match. High-quality paired reads were merged using COPE v1.2.5, and each unique nucleotide sequence was defined as a clonotype. MiTCR v1.1 was used to align clonotypes to the IMGT TRBV, TRBD and TRBJ reference segments. Analysis was restricted to V-J combinations with a frequency above 0.0001, which covered roughly 99% of repertoires. A TCS score was defined as the ratio between F50 (clonal expansion) and ExV (chaos), using BLOSUM62-based TCRdist between CDR3 peptides within each V-J. Welch's t-statistics and random forest reduced 500 to 650 V-J features to 13, which were used in a naive Bayes classifier (R e1071). Using fastp trimming at Q25 and MiXCR clonotype assembly, TCRdb reanalyzed the public sequencing data and kept in-frame beta chains. CDR3 protein sequences are deduplicated, and each keeps its most common genes and DNA. These V and J calls are TCRdb output, not the study's own analysis. This sample lists approximately 690,000 distinct CDR3 sequences; around 20% were detected once. Under 35% of the sample is in the top ten clones.

The CDR3 measures 14 amino acids from cysteine to phenylalanine. Only the CDR3 DNA is retained, 42 bases long and in frame from the first base. At the junction V is shortened by 3 bases and J by 4 bases, with 10 bases in between. The CDR1 and CDR2 encoded by the germline V gene (reference sequence) are MNHEY and SMNVEV. The full study reports these points: A model built on a 13 V-J signature distinguished ophthalmopathy from stable hyperthyroidism, reaching around 88% sensitivity and around 81% specificity in cross-validation and 80%/75% in testing. No statistical method was used to set the sample size in advance, and investigators knew the group allocation. In validation, the model predicted progression to ophthalmopathy with about 71% sensitivity and 72.22% specificity, a median of about 6 months before onset. Most expanded thyroid clonotypes (frequency above 0.001) were also found in blood, which suggests that blood repertoires may mirror thyroid immune responses.

The V and J genes are TRBV27 and TRBJ2-1; confidence is insufficient to name the D gene. The sequenced material came from blood. The receptor was derived from a man aged 25-45 years with Graves' ophthalmopathy. The CDR3 here reads CASSLVPKYNEQFF. The DNA sequence follows: TGTGCCAGCAGTTTGGTCCCCAAATACAATGAGCAGTTCTTC.